This TCR beta chain was observed in a study of blood T cell repertoires in COVID-19 (dated by TCRdb to between 2020 and 2021). Turning to the overall study: Collaborator samples came from the United States, Italy and Spain and covered acute and convalescent phases of COVID-19. The prospective study material was composed of cDNA or gDNA derived from T cells, B-cell-depleted T cells, or PBMCs. Nearly every sample came with metadata listing a de-identified subject ID, COVID-19 status, age in years and sex. The repertoires were released in a freely available public database meant as a resource for research on the immune response to SARS-CoV-2. The samples were drawn from the first 160 participants of the ongoing ImmuneRACE study and from some 1,300 subjects provided by 6 global collaborators. Where HLA class I and class II types were available, the types were taken from metadata supplied by the sample provider, not from assay-based typing. Deeply sampled blood TCRbeta repertoires from subjects exposed to, actively infected with, or recovered from COVID-19 were included in the dataset.

Overall study results and their limits: The quantity of clinical and demographic metadata differed by source and by participant and was supplied without curation.

Whole blood was collected in K2EDTA tubes by collaborating institutions according to the institutions' own protocols. Collaborator samples were shipped for TCRbeta analysis as frozen whole blood, isolated PBMCs, or DNA extracted from either sample type. In regard to this clone: What antigen it recognizes has not been identified. Per-base qualities were not stored, and no clone one base away is much larger.

Measured from the cysteine to the phenylalanine, the CDR3 is 15 residues long. Only the CDR3 region is kept as DNA, spanning 45 bases read in frame from base 1. CDR1 is given as WNHNN and CDR2 as SYGVQD, both from the germline V gene (reference sequence). At the junction V is shortened by 0 bases and J by 3 bases; bases outside the gene matches: 4. TCRbeta CDR3 regions were amplified from genomic DNA using the immunoSEQ Assay, a bias-controlled multiplex PCR. Processing in the source paper ran as follows. Nucleated cell counts per sample were estimated from amplification of reference gene primers within the assay. Sequence reads were collapsed and filtered to measure the absolute abundance of every unique TCRbeta CDR3 rearrangement. For each sample, productive Simpson clonality was calculated by taking the square root of Simpson's diversity index across productive rearrangements. Drawn from immuneACCESS, this table holds only the in-frame rearrangements with V and J called that TCRdb kept. Clones are partly lost; checked studies trace under half to an unresolved V gene and leave the rest unexplained. The V and J calls and the clone size are those of that table, but D and trimming were determined from the DNA. The sample table contains 13,000 to 15,000 clones; only one count was recorded for around four fifths of them. The ten largest clones add up to about 17% of the sample.

The chain is made from TRBV10-1 and TRBJ2-7, with 8 central nucleotides matching TRBD1. The source is a man aged 35 to 55 with active or convalescent COVID-19. Sequenced input: peripheral blood. In nucleotides, the sequence is TGCGCCAGCAGTGAGTCCACCGGGACAGGCTACGAGCAGTACTTC. It translates to CASSESTGTGYEQYF.